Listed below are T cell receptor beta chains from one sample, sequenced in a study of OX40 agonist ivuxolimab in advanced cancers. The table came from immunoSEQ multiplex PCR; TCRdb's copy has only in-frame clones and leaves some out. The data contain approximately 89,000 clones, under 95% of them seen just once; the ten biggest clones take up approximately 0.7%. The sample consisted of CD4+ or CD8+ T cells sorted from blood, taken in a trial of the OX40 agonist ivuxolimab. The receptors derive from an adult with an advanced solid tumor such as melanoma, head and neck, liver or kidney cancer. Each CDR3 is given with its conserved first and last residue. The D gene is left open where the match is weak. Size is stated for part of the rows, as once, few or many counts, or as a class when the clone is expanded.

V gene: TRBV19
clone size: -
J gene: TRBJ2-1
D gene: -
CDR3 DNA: TGTGCCAGTACCTCCGGGGACACTTACAATGAGCAGTTCTTC
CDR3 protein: CASTSGDTYNEQFF

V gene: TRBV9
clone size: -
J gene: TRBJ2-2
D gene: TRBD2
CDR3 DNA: TGTGCCAGCAGCGCCACTAGCGGGAAGAACACCGGGGAGCTGTTTTTT
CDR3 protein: CASSATSGKNTGELFF

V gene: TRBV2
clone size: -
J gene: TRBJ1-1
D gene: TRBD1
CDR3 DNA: TGTGCCATCTCAGGGGGTCGGGGCACTGAAGCTTTCTTT
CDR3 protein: CAISGGRGTEAFF

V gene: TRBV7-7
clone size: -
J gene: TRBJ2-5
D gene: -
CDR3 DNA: TGTGCCAGCAGCTTAGGCGGCGCTACCAAAGAGACCCAGTACTTC
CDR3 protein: CASSLGGATKETQYF

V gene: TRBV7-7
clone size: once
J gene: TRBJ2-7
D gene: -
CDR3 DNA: TGTGCCAGCAGCCCAACTAGTGCCCACTACGAGCAGTACTTC
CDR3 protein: CASSPTSAHYEQYF

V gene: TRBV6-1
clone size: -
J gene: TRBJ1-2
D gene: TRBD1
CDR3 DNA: TGTGCCAGCAGTGAAGGCAGGGGGCGGCCCGTCTACACCTTC
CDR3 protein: CASSEGRGRPVYTF

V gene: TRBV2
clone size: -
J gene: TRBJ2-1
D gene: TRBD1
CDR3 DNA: TGTGCCAGCAGCCTGTTGACAGGGTCCTACAATGAGCAGTTCTTC
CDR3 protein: CASSLLTGSYNEQFF

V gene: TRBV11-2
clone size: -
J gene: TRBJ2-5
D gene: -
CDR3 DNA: TGTGCCAGCAGCCCCGGCTCGATAGGGGAGACCCAGTACTTC
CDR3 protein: CASSPGSIGETQYF

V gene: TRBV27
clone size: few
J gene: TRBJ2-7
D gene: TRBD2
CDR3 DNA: TGTGCCAGTAAATCGGGGGGCGAGCAGTACTTC
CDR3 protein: CASKSGGEQYF

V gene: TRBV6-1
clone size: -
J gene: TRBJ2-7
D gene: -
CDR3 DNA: TGTGCCAGCAGTGAAATGTCAGGAGCCTCCTACGAGCAGTACTTC
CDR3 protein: CASSEMSGASYEQYF

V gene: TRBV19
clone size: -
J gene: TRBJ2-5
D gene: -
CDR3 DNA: TGTGCCAGTAGTATAACCGGGACCGCTCAAGAGACCCAGTACTTC
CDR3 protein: CASSITGTAQETQYF

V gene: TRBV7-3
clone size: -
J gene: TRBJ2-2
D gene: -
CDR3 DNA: TGTGCCAGCAGCTTAGGCCTCGGGACCGGGGAGCTGTTTTTT
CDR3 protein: CASSLGLGTGELFF

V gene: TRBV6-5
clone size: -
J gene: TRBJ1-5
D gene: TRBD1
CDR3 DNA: TGTGCCAGCAGTCCCGGGACAGGGACTAATCAGCCCCAGCATTTT
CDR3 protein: CASSPGTGTNQPQHF

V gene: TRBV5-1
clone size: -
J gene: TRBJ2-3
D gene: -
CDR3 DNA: TGCGCCAGCAGCCAGGAGTCAGATACGCAGTATTTT
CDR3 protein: CASSQESDTQYF

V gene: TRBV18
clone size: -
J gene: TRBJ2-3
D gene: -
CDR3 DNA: TGTGCCAGCTCACCCCAGCAGGAGGATACGCAGTATTTT
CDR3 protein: CASSPQQEDTQYF

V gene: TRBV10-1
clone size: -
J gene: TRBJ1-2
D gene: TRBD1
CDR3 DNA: TGCGCCAGCAGTGATCCCGGGACAGGAGATGGCTACACCTTC
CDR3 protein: CASSDPGTGDGYTF

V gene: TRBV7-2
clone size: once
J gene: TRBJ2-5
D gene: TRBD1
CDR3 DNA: TGTGCCAGCAGCTTAAAAGGCCCAGGACAGGTACTACAAGAGACCCAGTACTTC
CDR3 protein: CASSLKGPGQVLQETQYF

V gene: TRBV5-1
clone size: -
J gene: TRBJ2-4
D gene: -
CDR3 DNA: TGCGCCAGCAGCTTAGGGGCAGCCAAAAACATTCAGTACTTC
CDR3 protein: CASSLGAAKNIQYF

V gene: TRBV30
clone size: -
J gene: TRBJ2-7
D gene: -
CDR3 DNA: TGTGCCTGGAGTGTGATCTACGAGCAGTACTTC
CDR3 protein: CAWSVIYEQYF

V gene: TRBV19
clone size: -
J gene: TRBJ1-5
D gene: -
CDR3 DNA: TGTGCCAGTAGCGGAACCCCTTATAGCAATCAGCCCCAGCATTTT
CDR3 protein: CASSGTPYSNQPQHF

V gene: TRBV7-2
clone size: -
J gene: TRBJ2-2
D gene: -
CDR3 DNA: TGTGCCAGCAGCTTAGGGCAGGGGGGACCCGGGGAGCTGTTTTTT
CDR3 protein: CASSLGQGGPGELFF

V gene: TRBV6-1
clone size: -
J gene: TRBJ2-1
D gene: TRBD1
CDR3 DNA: TGTGCCAGCGTACAGGGGATGGCCTACAATGAGCAGTTCTTC
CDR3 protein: CASVQGMAYNEQFF

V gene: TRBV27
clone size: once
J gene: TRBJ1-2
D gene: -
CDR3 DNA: TGTGCCAGCAGTTCCCTAGACAGGCTGCACTATGGCTACACCTTC
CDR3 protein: CASSSLDRLHYGYTF

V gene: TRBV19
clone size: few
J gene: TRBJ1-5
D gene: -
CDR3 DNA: TGTGCCAGTAGTCCCACCACGCGGGGAGGTCAGCCCCAGCATTTT
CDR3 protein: CASSPTTRGGQPQHF

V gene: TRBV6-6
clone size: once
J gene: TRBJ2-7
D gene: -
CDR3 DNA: TGTGCCAGCAGTTACCGTGAGGAGAGCGTTTACGAGCAGTACTTC
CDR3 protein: CASSYREESVYEQYF

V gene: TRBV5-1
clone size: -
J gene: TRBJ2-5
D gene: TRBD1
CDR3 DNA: TGCGCCAGCAGCTTATACAGGGGTTACCAAGAGACCCAGTACTTC
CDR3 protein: CASSLYRGYQETQYF

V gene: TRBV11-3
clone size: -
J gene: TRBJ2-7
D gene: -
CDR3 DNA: TGTGCCAGCAGCTTACGGGACTCGACCTACGAGCAGTACTTC
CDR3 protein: CASSLRDSTYEQYF

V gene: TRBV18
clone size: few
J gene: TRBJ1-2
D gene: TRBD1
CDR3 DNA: TGTGCCAGCTCACCTCAACCGGACAGGGACTATGGCTACACCTTC
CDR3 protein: CASSPQPDRDYGYTF

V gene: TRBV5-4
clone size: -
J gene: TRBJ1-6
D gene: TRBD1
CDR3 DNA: TGTGCCAGCAGCTCATTAACAGGGGAAAATTCACCCCTCCACTTT
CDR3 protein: CASSSLTGENSPLHF

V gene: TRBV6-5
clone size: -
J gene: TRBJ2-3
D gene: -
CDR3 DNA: TGTGCCAGCCGGTATCCAGGCACAGATACGCAGTATTTT
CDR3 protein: CASRYPGTDTQYF

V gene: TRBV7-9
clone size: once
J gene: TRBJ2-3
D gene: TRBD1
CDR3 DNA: TGTGCCAGCAGCTTGAACAGGGGGGCCACAGATACGCAGTATTTT
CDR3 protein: CASSLNRGATDTQYF

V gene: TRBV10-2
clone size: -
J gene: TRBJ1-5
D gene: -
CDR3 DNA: TGCGCCAGCGTTCCGGGGGTAGCTCAGCCCCAGCATTTT
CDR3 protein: CASVPGVAQPQHF

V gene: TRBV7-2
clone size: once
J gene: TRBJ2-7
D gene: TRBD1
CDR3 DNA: TGTGCCAGCAGTCTCCGGGACAGGGGGCGGGTCGAGCAGTACTTC
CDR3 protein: CASSLRDRGRVEQYF

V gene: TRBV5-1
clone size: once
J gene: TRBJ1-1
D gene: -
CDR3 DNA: TGCGCCAGCACGCCTGGACCCAGGGAGAGGAGCACTGAAGCTTTCTTT
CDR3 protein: CASTPGPRERSTEAFF

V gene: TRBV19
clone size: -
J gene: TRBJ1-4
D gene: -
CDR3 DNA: TGTGCCAGTACCCCCTCTGGGGGGGTCAGTGAAAAACTGTTTTTT
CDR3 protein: CASTPSGGVSEKLFF

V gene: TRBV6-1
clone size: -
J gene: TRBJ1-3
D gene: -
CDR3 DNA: TGTGCCGGTACCCTGGGAGGATTAGGGAACACCATATATTTT
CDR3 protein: CAGTLGGLGNTIYF

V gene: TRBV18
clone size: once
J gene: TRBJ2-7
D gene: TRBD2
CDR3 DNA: TGTGCCAGCTCACCCGGGACTAGCGGGAGGGTGGGCGAGCAGTACTTC
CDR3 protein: CASSPGTSGRVGEQYF

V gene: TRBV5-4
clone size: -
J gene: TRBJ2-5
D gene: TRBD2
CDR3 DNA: TGTGCCCACAGCGAGAAGCTAGCGGGAGAGACCCAGTACTTC
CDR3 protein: CAHSEKLAGETQYF

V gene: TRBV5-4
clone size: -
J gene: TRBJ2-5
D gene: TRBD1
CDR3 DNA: TGTGCCAGCAGCTTGCGGGGGACAGGGACAATGAGTCAAGAGACCCAGTACTTC
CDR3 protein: CASSLRGTGTMSQETQYF

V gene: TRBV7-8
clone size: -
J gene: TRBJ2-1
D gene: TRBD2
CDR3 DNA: TGTGCCAGCAGTTCTAGCGGGACCTCCTACAATGAGCAGTTCTTC
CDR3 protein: CASSSSGTSYNEQFF

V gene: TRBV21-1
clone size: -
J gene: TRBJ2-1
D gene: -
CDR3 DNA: TGTGCCAGCAGCAAAGACAGGATAGTTGTTGAGCAGTTCTTC
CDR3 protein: CASSKDRIVVEQFF

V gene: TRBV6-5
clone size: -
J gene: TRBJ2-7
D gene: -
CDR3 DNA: TGTGCCAGCACCACTGGACCGTCGTACTACGAGCAGTACTTC
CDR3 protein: CASTTGPSYYEQYF

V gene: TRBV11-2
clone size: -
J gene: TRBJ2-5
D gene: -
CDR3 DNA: TGTGCCAGCAACCTCGCCGCGCAGATACAAGAGACCCAGTACTTC
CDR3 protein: CASNLAAQIQETQYF

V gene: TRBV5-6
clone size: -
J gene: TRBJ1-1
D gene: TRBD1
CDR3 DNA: TGTGCCAGCAGCTTGGAAAGGGGGCGCGTGAACACTGAAGCTTTCTTT
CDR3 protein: CASSLERGRVNTEAFF

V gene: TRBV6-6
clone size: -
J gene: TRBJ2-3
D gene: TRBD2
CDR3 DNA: TGTGCCAGCAGTTCCCTCGGACTAGCGGTCACAGATACGCAGTATTTT
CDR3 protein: CASSSLGLAVTDTQYF

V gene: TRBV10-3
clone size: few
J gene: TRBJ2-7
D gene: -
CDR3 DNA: TGTGCCATCAGTGACGAGACTAGAAATCGATACGAGCAGTACTTC
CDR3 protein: CAISDETRNRYEQYF

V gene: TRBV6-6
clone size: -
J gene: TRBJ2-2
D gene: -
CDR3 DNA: TGTGCCAGCGTGGGGGGCGCGAACACCGGGGAGCTGTTTTTT
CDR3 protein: CASVGGANTGELFF

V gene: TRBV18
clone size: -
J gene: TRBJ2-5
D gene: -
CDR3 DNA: TGTGCCAGCTCACCACTGACCGGACCCGGGGAGACCCAGTACTTC
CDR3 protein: CASSPLTGPGETQYF

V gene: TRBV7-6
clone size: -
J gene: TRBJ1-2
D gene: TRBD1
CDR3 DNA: TGTGCCAGCAGCAACAGGGGTGGAGGCTACACCTTC
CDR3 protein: CASSNRGGGYTF